A selection of T cell receptor beta chains follows, all from one sample in a study of blood T cells in healthy people across ages. TCRdb reprocessed the 5' RACE reads with MiXCR, giving one entry per CDR3 protein. Of about 800,000 distinct CDR3 sequences listed, approximately 25% were seen once; the top ten hold more than 3%. These records were also assigned to another study, of T cells of mothers and their children.

Sequencing was performed on blood. The receptors shown here come from a boy aged 10-17 years in good health. The CDR3 runs from the conserved cysteine through the conserved F or W. D genes are given only for firm matches. Size tells how often a clone was seen (once, few, many) or the class of an expanded clone, and some rows leave it out.

.	TRBV20-1	TRBJ2-7	.	TGCAGTGCTATCCTTAGCGAGAGAGGATTCCCTTCCTACGAGCAGTACTTC	CSAILSERGFPSYEQYF
.	TRBV20-1	TRBJ2-1	.	TGCAGTGCTAGAGATGTTCTGGCAGGGATGAATGAGCAGTTCTTC	CSARDVLAGMNEQFF
.	TRBV12-3/TRBV12-4	TRBJ2-7	TRBD1	TGTGCCAGCAGTCGAGGGGACAGGGGTAGCTCCTACGAGCAGTACTTC	CASSRGDRGSSYEQYF
few	TRBV27	TRBJ1-5	.	TGTGCCAGCAGCGGACAAGATAGCAATCAGCCCCAGCATTTT	CASSGQDSNQPQHF
few	TRBV10-3	TRBJ1-1	.	TGTGCCATCAGTGAGTCCCCGAACACTGAAGCTTTCTTT	CAISESPNTEAFF
few	TRBV20-1	TRBJ2-7	TRBD2	TGCAGTGCTTTGAGCGGGGACTCCTACGAGCAGTACTTC	CSALSGDSYEQYF
few	TRBV29-1	TRBJ2-3	.	TGCAGCGTTGTTCCAGCGGTCACAGATACGCAGTATTTT	CSVVPAVTDTQYF
few	TRBV5-4	TRBJ2-1	.	TGTGCCAGCAGCTTGGCTTTCGACACGGATGAGCAGTTCTTC	CASSLAFDTDEQFF
.	TRBV5-6	TRBJ2-7	TRBD2	TGTGCCAGCAGCTTGGTCGCGGGGGGAGAGCAGTACTTC	CASSLVAGGEQYF
.	TRBV20-1	TRBJ1-2	.	TGCAGTGCTAGAGATGAAGGGTTCGACGGCTACACCTTC	CSARDEGFDGYTF
few	TRBV6-6	TRBJ2-7	TRBD2	TGTGCCAGCAGTTACTCATCGCGACTAGCGGACTACGAGCAGTACTTC	CASSYSSRLADYEQYF
many	TRBV20-1	TRBJ2-7	.	TGCAGTGCTAGAGATGACGGGACTCTTAACTACGAGCAGTACTTC	CSARDDGTLNYEQYF
.	TRBV5-1	TRBJ1-1	.	TGCGCCAGCAGAAAGTTCCTAACACAGAACACTGAAGCTTTCTTT	CASRKFLTQNTEAFF
.	TRBV7-2	TRBJ2-7	TRBD1	TGTGCCAGCAGCTTAGGACAGGGGTTCTTCTACGAGCCGTACTTC	CASSLGQGFFYEPYF
many	TRBV9	TRBJ2-1	TRBD1	TGTGCCAGCAGCCCCAGACAGGGATCCAGTACAAATGAGCAGTTCTTC	CASSPRQGSSTNEQFF
.	TRBV7-9	TRBJ2-3	.	TGTGCCAGCAGCTGGGGGCAGGGAGCAGATACGCAGTATTTT	CASSWGQGADTQYF
.	TRBV19	TRBJ2-3	TRBD1	TGTGCCAGTAGTACCCTCACAGGGGCGGGAGATACGCAGTATTTT	CASSTLTGAGDTQYF
few	TRBV5-1	TRBJ2-1	.	TGCGCCAGCACCCTGGCGGTTCCCTCCTACAATGAGCAGTTCTTC	CASTLAVPSYNEQFF
few	TRBV29-1	TRBJ1-4	TRBD1	TGCAGCGTCGCCTACCTGGACAGGGGCGCAACTAATGAAAAACTGTTTTTT	CSVAYLDRGATNEKLFF
.	TRBV18	TRBJ1-2	.	TGTGCCAGCTCACCGGTGGGACAAATACCTAACTATGGCTACACCTTC	CASSPVGQIPNYGYTF
.	TRBV28	TRBJ2-1	.	TGTGCCAGCAGTCCCCATTGGGGGGTACAGGGGAGCTCCTACAATGAGCAGTTCTTC	CASSPHWGVQGSSYNEQFF
.	TRBV27	TRBJ2-7	.	TGTGCCAGCAGTATATCTTCAGGGGACCTCGGCCCATACGAGCAGTACTTC	CASSISSGDLGPYEQYF
.	TRBV5-6	TRBJ2-5	.	TGTGCCAGCAGCTTGTTACAGGGTCGAGAAGAGACCCAGTACTTC	CASSLLQGREETQYF
.	TRBV3-1	TRBJ1-5	.	TGTGCCAGCAGCCAGGGAGCTCAGCCCCAGCATTTT	CASSQGAQPQHF
.	TRBV6-5	TRBJ1-1	TRBD1	TGTGCCAGCAGACCGGGGGCACCGGGACAGCTGGGGGGAGCTTTCTTT	CASRPGAPGQLGGAFF
.	TRBV15	TRBJ2-5	.	TGTGCCACCAGCAGAGGCCCGGAGACCCAGTACTTC	CATSRGPETQYF
.	TRBV6-5	TRBJ2-7	TRBD2	TGTGCCAGCAGTTACTTAGCGGGAGTTGCCTACGAGCAGTACTTC	CASSYLAGVAYEQYF